Below, 31 T cell receptor beta chains from the same sample are listed, as sequenced in a study of PD-L1 blockade in urothelial cancer. Assay used: immunoSEQ multiplex PCR; TCRdb lists only in-frame clones, some missing. This repertoire shows 25,000 to 35,000 clones, around 86% found once; its top ten account for less than 2%. The source was PBMCs, collected around atezolizumab (anti-PD-L1) treatment. The receptors stem from a man in his fifties with urothelial cancer.

The table lists this clone with a few counts. V usage is TRBV29-1 and J usage is TRBJ2-7; D remains unclear. Germline V gene sequence: CDR1 SQVTM, CDR2 ANQGSEA. The CDR3 extends over 12 amino acids. Trimming took off 6 bases at V and 5 bases at J, with 14 bases between the two ends. The CDR3 sequence is CSVKTAWNEQYF. In DNA form, the CDR3 reads TGCAGCGTAAAGACTGCGTGGAACGAGCAGTACTTC.

The J gene is TRBJ2-7, the V gene TRBV7-9; possible D gene TRBD2, 6 bases. There are 15 residues in the CDR3. Between the trimmed V and J ends, which lost 5 bases and 4 bases, there was a span of 18 bases. The germline gives CDR1 SEHNR, CDR2 FQNEAQ (reference sequence). Written as DNA, the CDR3 is TGTGCCAGCAGCCAGTCTCGCGCGGGATATTACGAGCAGTACTTC. Its translation is CASSQSRAGYYEQYF.

The genes are TRBV11-2 and TRBJ2-3, with a tentative D call TRBD2 (5 bases). CDR1 and CDR2 from the germline V gene are SGHAT and FQNNGV. The ends were cut back, 5 bases at V and 2 bases at J, with 14 bases in the middle. This CDR3 is built from 15 residues. The CDR3 protein is CASSQSSSFTDTQYF. CDR3 sequence (DNA): TGTGCCAGCAGCCAATCTAGCAGCTTCACAGATACGCAGTATTTT.

This rearrangement joins TRBV11-2 to TRBJ2-7, with D possibly matching TRBD1 (5 bases). This CDR3 has 14 residues. Deletions cut 4 bases from V and 4 bases from J, with 14 bases between. Looked up from germline, CDR1 is SGHAT and CDR2 is FQNNGV. CDR3 nucleotides: TGTGCCAGCAGCTACAACAGGTTGGTTTACGAGCAGTACTTC. Translation gives CASSYNRLVYEQYF.

The genes are TRBV15 and TRBJ1-2; 7 bases line up with TRBD1. V was clipped by 4 bases and J by 4 bases; unmatched bases: 9. This CDR3 is 15 amino acids long. Per the germline V gene, CDR1 is LNHNV and CDR2 is YYDKDF (reference sequence). The CDR3 loop reads CATSKTGTVTYGYTF. CDR3 nucleotide sequence: TGTGCCACCAGCAAAACCGGGACAGTCACCTATGGCTACACCTTC.

In this sample, this clone turned up a few times. The rearrangement links TRBV5-4 to TRBJ2-2; the match to TRBD2 covers 9 bases. Losses at the gene ends were 10 bases for V and 2 bases for J; bases not matched to a gene: 12. The CDR3 runs to 16 residues. Germline-derived CDR1 and CDR2 are SGHNT and YYREEE (reference sequence). The chain's CDR3 is CALSRMTSGNTGELFF. CDR3 in DNA: TGTGCCCTCTCCCGAATGACTAGCGGAAACACCGGGGAGCTGTTTTTT. The variable domain in full, with the rest retrieved from reference TRBV5-4 and TRBJ2-2, is ETGVTQSPTHLIKTRGQQVTLRCSSQSGHNTVSWYQQALGQGPQFIFQYYREEENGRGNFPPRFSGLQFPNYSSELNVNALELDDSALYLCALSRMTSGNTGELFFGEGSRLTVL.

This rearrangement joins TRBV27 to TRBJ2-1; no reliable D call. This CDR3 is 14 amino acids long. V was shortened by 4 bases and J by 1 base, with 8 bases between the two germline ends. Per the germline V gene, CDR1 is MNHEY and CDR2 is SMNVEV (reference sequence). The CDR3: CASSSTGSYNEQFF. The CDR3 nucleotides are TGTGCCAGCAGTTCGACTGGATCCTACAATGAGCAGTTCTTC.

V and J are TRBV11-3 and TRBJ2-1; TRBD1 agrees at 10 bases. V shed 5 bases and J 0 bases; nucleotides not matched to a gene: 4. The CDR3 has 16 residues. Germline values: CDR1 SGHNT, CDR2 YENEEA. Written as DNA, the CDR3 is TGTGCCAGCAGCGGGACAGGGGCAAGCTCCTACAATGAGCAGTTCTTC. Translation gives CASSGTGASSYNEQFF.

This clone has just one count. J is TRBJ2-7 and V is TRBV11-2; D might be TRBD1 (6 bases). The CDR3 sequence is 15 residues long. V lost 5 bases and J 4 bases, leaving 18 bases between the germline ends. Germline assignment: CDR1 SGHAT and CDR2 FQNNGV. Here the CDR3 reads CASSPSTGGGYEQYF. CDR3 nucleotide sequence: TGTGCCAGCAGCCCCTCGACAGGAGGCGGATACGAGCAGTACTTC. The full variable domain, rest sourced from reference TRBV11-2 and TRBJ2-7, is EAGVAQSPRYKIIEKRQSVAFWCNPISGHATLYWYQQILGQGPKLLIQFQNNGVVDDSQLPKDRFSAERLKGVDSTLKIQPAKLEDSAVYLCASSPSTGGGYEQYFGPGTRLTVT.

The chain carries TRBV27 and TRBJ1-2; TRBD1 is a possible D gene (5 bases). Germline CDR1 reads MNHEY; CDR2 reads SMNVEV (reference sequence). The V and J ends lost 0 bases and 3 bases respectively, with 11 bases between them. This CDR3 is 15 amino acids long. CDR3 region: CASSLSVTAHYGYTF. The CDR3 DNA reads TGTGCCAGCAGTTTATCTGTGACAGCTCACTATGGCTACACCTTC.

The chain links TRBV6-5 to TRBJ2-7; possibly TRBD2 for D (5 bases). CDR3 length equals 16 residues. The germline gives CDR1 MNHEY, CDR2 SVGAGI. Trimming took off 0 bases at V and 1 base at J, with 13 bases between the two ends. CDR3 bases: TGTGCCAGCAGTTACTCGATCGGGGAAGCTTCCTACGAGCAGTACTTC. Its protein product is CASSYSIGEASYEQYF.

This clone appeared once. This rearrangement joins TRBV5-4 to TRBJ2-1; maybe TRBD1 (5 bases). Looked up from germline, CDR1 is SGHNT and CDR2 is YYREEE (reference sequence). The CDR3 has 15 amino acids. V lost 0 bases and J lost 8, with 15 bases in between. The CDR3 DNA reads TGTGCCAGCAGCTTGGCAGGTCAGGGAAGTCATGAGCAGTTCTTC. It yields the protein CASSLAGQGSHEQFF. Supplemented by reference TRBV5-4 and TRBJ2-1, the full variable domain reads ETGVTQSPTHLIKTRGQQVTLRCSSQSGHNTVSWYQQALGQGPQFIFQYYREEENGRGNFPPRFSGLQFPNYSSELNVNALELDDSALYLCASSLAGQGSHEQFFGPGTRLTVL.

This clone was seen just once. The V gene is TRBV6-6, the J gene TRBJ2-7, with 9 nucleotides matching TRBD2. Germline V gives CDR1 MNHNY, CDR2 SVGAGI (reference sequence). V shed 5 bases and J 7 bases; nucleotides not matched to a gene: 3. This CDR3 is built from 12 residues. The CDR3 coding sequence is TGTGCCAGCAGTCCCCTAGCGGGGGAGCAGTACTTC. Translating gives CASSPLAGEQYF.

The rearrangement uses TRBV30 and TRBJ1-1; possible D gene TRBD1, 5 bases. The CDR3 covers 13 residues. The germline CDR1 and CDR2 sequences are GTSNPN and SVGIG (reference sequence). Trimming cost V 3 bases and J 3 bases, with 11 bases left between them. CDR3 DNA sequence: TGTGCCTGGAGGGGACTTTTGGACACTGAAGCTTTCTTT. Translated, it gives CAWRGLLDTEAFF.

This clone was detected a few times. CDR3 nucleotide sequence: TGTGCCAGCAGTTCGTCCACTATCACAGATACGCAGTATTTT. Translating gives CASSSSTITDTQYF. V and J are TRBV27 and TRBJ2-3; unclear D gene. Deletions cut 4 bases from V and 2 bases from J, with 10 bases between. Germline CDR1 MNHEY, CDR2 SMNVEV (reference sequence). This CDR3 is built from 14 residues.

The chain uses TRBV5-6 and TRBJ2-7, with 7 bases aligning to TRBD1. This CDR3 has 19 residues. Looked up from germline, CDR1 is SGHDT and CDR2 is YYEEEE. With 1 base clipped from V and 5 bases from J, the junction kept 21 bases outside the gene matches. CDR3 nucleotide sequence: TGTGCCAGCAGCTTGAGTTGGGGCAGAACAGGGGATTTGAGACACGAGCAGTACTTC. Translated: CASSLSWGRTGDLRHEQYF.

With regard to this clone: Relative to the germline gene, one junction end is altered; a read error may explain this. V and J are TRBV27 and TRBJ1-4; D gene ambiguous. The length of the CDR3 is 15 residues. Germline CDR1 MNHEY, CDR2 SMNVEV (reference sequence). The CDR3 sequence: CASSVSTRGHEKLFF. The CDR3 nucleotides read TGTGCCAGCAGTGTATCCACCCGAGGCCATGAAAAACTGTTTTTT.

This clone was seen only a few times. The chain carries TRBV25-1 and TRBJ1-2; D is perhaps TRBD1 (6 bases). The CDR3 runs to 16 residues. CDR1 and CDR2 from the germline V gene are MGHDK and SYGVNS. V shed 4 bases and J shed 4 bases, with 19 bases lying between them. The CDR3 is CASSGGDTSLGYGYTF. Here the CDR3 DNA reads TGTGCCAGCAGTGGAGGGGACACCTCCCTTGGCTATGGCTACACCTTC.

This clone was picked up one time. The chain combines TRBV5-4 with TRBJ1-5, with 9 bases that match TRBD1. The V segment lost 4 bases and the J segment 4 bases; nucleotides outside the gene matches: 3. From germline, CDR1 is SGHNT and CDR2 YYREEE (reference sequence). This CDR3 region has 14 residues. Here the CDR3 reads CASSLGTGNQPQHF. CDR3 coding DNA: TGTGCCAGCAGCCTAGGGACAGGGAATCAGCCCCAGCATTTT.

The chain uses TRBV18 and TRBJ2-2, with D maybe TRBD2 (5 bases). Germline CDR1 and CDR2: KGHSH and LQKENI. This CDR3 has 14 residues. The V gene lost 2 bases and the J gene lost 4 bases, with 8 bases spanning the gap. This CDR3 is CASSPYRGTGELFF. The CDR3 nucleotides are TGTGCCAGCTCACCATATCGGGGCACCGGGGAGCTGTTTTTT.

The CDR3 DNA sequence: TGTGCCAGCAGCGTAGGAGGCTCCCGAACTGACTCTGGAAACACCATATATTTT. It encodes CASSVGGSRTDSGNTIYF. This chain links TRBV9 with TRBJ1-3; D gene uncertain. V was cut by 0 bases and J by 0 bases, with 16 bases left in between. CDR3 length: 18 amino acids. Germline V gene lookup returns CDR1 SGDLS and CDR2 YYNGEE.

This chain connects TRBV5-4 to TRBJ2-7, with TRBD1 as a possible D gene (6 bases). Trimming pared 2 bases from V and 1 base from J, leaving 13 bases between. CDR1 and CDR2 (germline): SGHNT, YYREEE (reference sequence). The CDR3 spans 15 residues. The CDR3 sequence: CASSFPLGGSYEQYF. For the CDR3, the DNA is TGTGCCAGCAGCTTCCCTCTAGGGGGTTCCTACGAGCAGTACTTC.

V gene TRBV4-1 combines with J gene TRBJ1-1, with 8 bases fitting TRBD1. Unmatched junction bases numbered 10, after V lost 1 base and J lost 6 bases. There are 16 residues in the CDR3. Germline values: CDR1 MGHRA, CDR2 YSYEKL. As DNA, the CDR3 is TGCGCCAGCAGCCAAGTAGCTACAGGGGGGAGGGCTGAAGCTTTCTTT. The encoded protein is CASSQVATGGRAEAFF.

This chain joins TRBV20-1 and TRBJ1-2, with D unclear. The CDR3 consists of 11 residues. The V and J ends lost 4 bases and 8 bases respectively, with 11 bases between them. From germline, CDR1 is DFQATT and CDR2 SNEGSKA (reference sequence). The CDR3 loop reads CSATQGRGYTF. In DNA form, the CDR3 reads TGCAGTGCTACGCAAGGGAGGGGCTACACCTTC.

This rearrangement joins TRBV2 to TRBJ2-1; D possibly corresponds to TRBD1 (5 bases). The germline V and J ends were trimmed by 7 bases and 3 bases, with 7 bases remaining between them. The CDR3 is 12 amino acids. CDR1 and CDR2 (germline): SNHLY, FYNNEI. CDR3 DNA: TGTGCCAGCACCAGGGTCTACAATGAGCAGTTCTTC. Its protein product is CASTRVYNEQFF.

The count of this clone is one. This rearrangement joins TRBV15 to TRBJ1-1; D gene uncertain. Trimming took 1 base from V and 0 from J, leaving 9 bases between them. Germline V lookup: CDR1 LNHNV, CDR2 YYDKDF (reference sequence). This CDR3 region has 15 residues. The CDR3 sequence: CATSRGTVLNTEAFF. The CDR3 DNA reads TGTGCCACCAGCAGAGGAACAGTCCTGAACACTGAAGCTTTCTTT. The whole variable domain, filled in from reference TRBV15 and TRBJ1-1, reads DAMVIQNPRYQVTQFGKPVTLSCSQTLNHNVMYWYQQKSSQAPKLLFHYYDKDFNNEADTPDNFQSRRPNTSFCFLDIRSPGLGDTAMYLCATSRGTVLNTEAFFGQGTRLTVV.

This chain links TRBV19 with TRBJ1-2; tentatively, D is TRBD1 (5 bases). V dropped 3 bases and J dropped 4 bases, with 15 bases sitting between them. Germline CDR1 LNHDA, CDR2 SQIVND (reference sequence). The CDR3 is 15 amino acids. CDR3 coding DNA: TGTGCCAGTAGTATTGGCTTGAGACAGAGCTATGGCTACACCTTC. This gives the protein CASSIGLRQSYGYTF.

The chain employs TRBV13 and TRBJ2-7, with TRBD2 matching 8 bases. The CDR3 totals 18 residues. V lost 2 bases and J lost 4; bases outside the gene matches: 16. Germline V gives CDR1 PRHDT, CDR2 FYEKMQ (reference sequence). CDR3 amino acids: CASSLRAGGSGGSYEQYF. CDR3 in DNA: TGTGCCAGCAGCTTAAGGGCGGGGGGTAGTGGGGGTTCTTACGAGCAGTACTTC. Filled out from reference TRBV13 and TRBJ2-7, the complete variable domain reads AAGVIQSPRHLIKEKRETATLKCYPIPRHDTVYWYQQGPGQDPQFLISFYEKMQSDKGSIPDRFSAQQFSDYHSELNMSSLELGDSALYFCASSLRAGGSGGSYEQYFGPGTRLTVT.

The rearrangement uses TRBV2 and TRBJ2-3, with a possible D match to TRBD2 (6 bases). V was shortened by 8 bases and J by 2 bases, with 17 bases between the two germline ends. The germline V gene encodes CDR1 SNHLY and CDR2 FYNNEI. This CDR3 has 15 residues. In DNA, the CDR3 is TGTGCCAGCGGGGGGTCGGGAGCTTACACAGATACGCAGTATTTT. It specifies CASGGSGAYTDTQYF. The full variable domain, with the rest looked up from reference TRBV2 and TRBJ2-3, is EPEVTQTPSHQVTQMGQEVILRCVPISNHLYFYWYRQILGQKVEFLVSFYNNEISEKSEIFDDQFSVERPDGSNFTLKIRSTKLEDSAMYFCASGGSGAYTDTQYFGPGTRLTVL.

This chain links TRBV7-2 with TRBJ2-2, with TRBD2 as a possible D gene (6 bases). With 5 bases removed from V and 2 bases from J, the gap between germline ends came to 12 bases. CDR1 and CDR2 (germline): SGHTA, FQGNSA. The CDR3 contains 15 residues. The CDR3 DNA sequence: TGTGCCAGCAGCCCGCGGAGGGGAAACACCGGGGAGCTGTTTTTT. Its protein is CASSPRRGNTGELFF.

The chain carries TRBV7-6 and TRBJ1-1; D gene uncertain. V gave up 3 bases and J gave up 4 bases, with 15 bases separating them. The length of the CDR3 is 15 residues. The germline V gene encodes CDR1 SGHVS and CDR2 FNYEAQ. This chain's CDR3 is CASSFGDSAGTEAFF. CDR3 sequence (DNA): TGTGCCAGCAGCTTCGGGGATTCAGCTGGCACTGAAGCTTTCTTT.